The T cell receptor beta chain under discussion was sequenced for a study of control samples from healthy donors and cancer patients. Produced via immunoSEQ multiplex PCR; TCRdb's table is partial and in-frame only. This table holds roughly 130,000 clones, approximately 89% found once. CDR1 SGHNT and CDR2 YYREEE come from the germline V gene (reference sequence). The junction had 3 bases not matched to a gene; V was cut back by 0 bases and J by 6 bases. CDR3 size: 13 residues. The chain is built from TRBV5-4 and TRBJ2-7; 7 bases are a match to TRBD1. The sample consisted of blood. This TCR was recovered from a young man in good health. CDR3 loop: CASSLGQGLEQYF. As DNA, the CDR3 is TGTGCCAGCAGCTTGGGACAGGGTCTCGAGCAGTACTTC.